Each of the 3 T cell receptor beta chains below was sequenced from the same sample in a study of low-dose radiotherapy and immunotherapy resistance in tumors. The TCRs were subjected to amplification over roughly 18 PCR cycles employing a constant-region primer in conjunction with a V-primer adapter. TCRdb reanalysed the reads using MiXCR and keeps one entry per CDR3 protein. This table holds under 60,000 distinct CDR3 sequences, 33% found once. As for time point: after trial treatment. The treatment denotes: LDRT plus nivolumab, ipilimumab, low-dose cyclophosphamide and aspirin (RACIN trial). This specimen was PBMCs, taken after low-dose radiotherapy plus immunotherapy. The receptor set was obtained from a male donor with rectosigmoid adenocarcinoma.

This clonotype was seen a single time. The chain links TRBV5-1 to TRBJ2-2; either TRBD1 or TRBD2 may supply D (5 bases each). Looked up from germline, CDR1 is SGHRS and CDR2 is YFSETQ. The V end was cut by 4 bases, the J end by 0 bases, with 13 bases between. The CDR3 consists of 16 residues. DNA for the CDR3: TGCGCCAGCAGCGAGAGGGGAAACCCGAACACCGGGGAGCTGTTTTTT. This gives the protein CASSERGNPNTGELFF.

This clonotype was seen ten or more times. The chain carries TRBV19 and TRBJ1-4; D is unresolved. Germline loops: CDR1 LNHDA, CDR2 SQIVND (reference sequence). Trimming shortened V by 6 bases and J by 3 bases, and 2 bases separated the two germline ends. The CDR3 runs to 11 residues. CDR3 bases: TGTGCCAGTAGAGCTAATGAAAAACTGTTTTTT. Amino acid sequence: CASRANEKLFF. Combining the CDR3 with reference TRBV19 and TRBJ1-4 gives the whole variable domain DGGITQSPKYLFRKEGQNVTLSCEQNLNHDAMYWYRQDPGQGLRLIYYSQIVNDFQKGDIAEGYSVSREKKESFPLTVTSAQKNPTAFYLCASRANEKLFFGSGTQLSVL.

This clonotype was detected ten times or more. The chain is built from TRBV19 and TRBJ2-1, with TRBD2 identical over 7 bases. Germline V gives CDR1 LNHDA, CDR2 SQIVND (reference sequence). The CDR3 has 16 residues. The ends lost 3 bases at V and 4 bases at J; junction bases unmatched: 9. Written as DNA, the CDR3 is TGTGCCAGTAGTATGGGGGGAAGCGGGGCTTACAATGAGCAGTTCTTC. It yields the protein CASSMGGSGAYNEQFF.